This TCR beta chain emerged from a study of T-cell memory formation after mild COVID-19. Study-level results: Shrinking CD4+ clones resided mostly in CM and EM, and CD8+ ones in EMRA. Day 15 to 85 contracting clones showed balanced CD4/CD8; later expanders leaned CD4+.

The CDR3 contains 15 residues. Germline CDR1 and CDR2: SGHRS and YFSETQ. Trimming shortened V by 3 bases and J by 7 bases, and 14 bases separated the two germline ends. One entry per CDR3 protein, called by TCRdb with MiXCR from the 5' RACE reads. The profile shows hundreds of thousands of distinct CDR3 sequences, less than 25% of them singletons. In this sample, this clonotype turned up once. Its antigen is as yet unknown. The source material was PBMCs or a T cell subset sorted from them (not recorded which). This rearrangement joins TRBV5-1 to TRBJ1-6, with D maybe TRBD1 (6 bases). The sequence was obtained from an adult woman who had mild COVID-19 (a few samples of this study predate the infection). Cell type and time point are not known. CDR3 in DNA: TGCGCCAGCAGCTCCGCAGGGGCGCCAAATTCACCCCTCCACTTT. Its translation is CASSSAGAPNSPLHF.